These 10 T cell receptor beta chains share one sample of origin, sequenced in a study of cytomegalovirus exposure and HLA in healthy donors. 13 Jbeta primers and 60 Vbeta primers were used for the PCR. The table came from immunoSEQ multiplex PCR; TCRdb's copy has only in-frame clones and leaves some out. The listing records more than 140,000 clones. Sequencing input: PBMCs. The receptors stem from a young woman in good health and CMV-seronegative.

V gene TRBV19 combines with J gene TRBJ2-5; TRBD2 agrees at 9 bases. The CDR3 has 17 residues. Per germline, CDR1 LNHDA and CDR2 SQIVND (reference sequence). V lost 3 bases and J lost 2; bases outside the gene matches: 10. CDR3 protein: CASSMSALAGRQETQYF. For the CDR3, the DNA is TGTGCCAGTAGTATGAGCGCCCTAGCGGGACGACAAGAGACCCAGTACTTC.

The chain carries TRBV2 and TRBJ1-1; 9 bases agree with TRBD1. The CDR3 extends over 14 amino acids. Germline CDR1 reads SNHLY; CDR2 reads FYNNEI. J gave up 2 bases and V 6 bases, and 4 bases lay outside the gene matches. This CDR3 is CASRPQGANTEAFF. CDR3 sequence (DNA): TGTGCCAGCAGGCCACAGGGGGCCAACACTGAAGCTTTCTTT. The whole variable domain, remainder taken from reference TRBV2 and TRBJ1-1, is EPEVTQTPSHQVTQMGQEVILRCVPISNHLYFYWYRQILGQKVEFLVSFYNNEISEKSEIFDDQFSVERPDGSNFTLKIRSTKLEDSAMYFCASRPQGANTEAFFGQGTRLTVV.

This chain connects TRBV11-2 to TRBJ1-2, with 8 bases aligning to TRBD1. V trimming: 5 bases; J trimming: 4 bases; junction bases outside the gene matches: 9. Germline CDR1 SGHAT, CDR2 FQNNGV. The CDR3 loop spans 15 amino acids. CDR3: CASSMTQGGSYGYTF. CDR3 coding DNA: TGTGCCAGCAGCATGACACAGGGGGGAAGCTATGGCTACACCTTC.

The chain has TRBV25-1 and TRBJ1-2, with TRBD1 matching over 10 bases. Germline V gene lookup returns CDR1 MGHDK and CDR2 SYGVNS. V lost 3 bases and J lost 5; bases outside the gene matches: 0. CDR3 size: 13 residues. The CDR3 is CASSEGQGYGYTF. CDR3 DNA: TGTGCCAGCAGTGAGGGACAGGGGTATGGCTACACCTTC.

The gene calls are TRBV6-4 and TRBJ1-2; the match to TRBD1 covers 9 bases. V trimming: 3 bases; J trimming: 7 bases; junction bases outside the gene matches: 6. This CDR3 has 14 residues. Germline V gene data show CDR1 as MRHNA and CDR2 as SNTAGT. The CDR3 DNA sequence: TGTGCCAGCAGTGAGCAAACAGGGGGCTCTGGCTACACCTTC. Its protein is CASSEQTGGSGYTF.

The chain links TRBV30 to TRBJ2-5; TRBD1 aligns across 7 bases. Germline trimming cut 1 base from V and 2 bases from J; bases unmatched to any gene: 10. Germline V lookup: CDR1 GTSNPN, CDR2 SVGIG (reference sequence). This CDR3 is built from 16 residues. The CDR3 DNA reads as TGTGCCTGGAGTGCTCCAAAGACAGGGTATCAAGAGACCCAGTACTTC. Encoded protein: CAWSAPKTGYQETQYF.

The V and J genes are TRBV6-5 and TRBJ1-4; D remains unclear. CDR3 length: 15 residues. Germline V gene sequence: CDR1 MNHEY, CDR2 SVGAGI. Trimming removed 5 bases at V and 3 bases at J, with 13 bases between. CDR3 protein: CASSQVPGPNEKLFF. The CDR3 nucleotides are TGTGCCAGCAGTCAAGTCCCAGGCCCTAATGAAAAACTGTTTTTT.

V gene TRBV4-2 combines with J gene TRBJ2-1; 10 positions agree with TRBD2. Germline trimming cut 0 bases from V and 6 bases from J; bases unmatched to any gene: 2. The CDR3 covers 15 residues. CDR1 LGHNA and CDR2 YNFKEQ come from the germline V gene. DNA of the CDR3: TGTGCCAGCAGCCAAGATCTAGCGGGAGTCAATGAGCAGTTCTTC. Protein product: CASSQDLAGVNEQFF.

The V and J genes are TRBV21-1 and TRBJ2-5; TRBD1, the table's D call, lacks a check against the DNA. TRBV21-1 is classified as a pseudogene. The CDR3 sequence is 17 residues long. The CDR3 spells CASSSPGEHRGQETQYF. The CDR3 coding sequence is TGTGCCAGCAGCAGTCCTGGGGAGCACAGGGGCCAAGAGACCCAGTACTTC.

This chain connects TRBV10-3 to TRBJ1-2; TRBD1 matches 7 bases. Germline lookup yields CDR1 ENHRY and CDR2 SYGVKD. V lost 0 bases, J lost 0 bases, and 13 bases stayed unmatched. The CDR3 totals 19 residues. The CDR3 bases are TGTGCCATCAGTGAGTCTTTTATCTTGGCAGGGGGGACTAACTATGGCTACACCTTC. This codes for CAISESFILAGGTNYGYTF.